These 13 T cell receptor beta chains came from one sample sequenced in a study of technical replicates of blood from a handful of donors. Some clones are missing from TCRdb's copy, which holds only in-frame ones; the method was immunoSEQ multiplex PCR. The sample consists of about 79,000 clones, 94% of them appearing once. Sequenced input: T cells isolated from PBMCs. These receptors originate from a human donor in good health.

The CDR3 coding sequence is TGTGCCGCGGGGTGGGGGGAGCAGTACTTC. Translating it yields CAAGWGEQYF. This chain uses TRBV25-1 with TRBJ2-7; tentatively, D is TRBD2 (6 bases). CDR3 length: 10 residues. Trimming removed 11 bases at V and 7 bases at J, with 12 bases between. The germline V gene has CDR1 MGHDK and CDR2 SYGVNS.

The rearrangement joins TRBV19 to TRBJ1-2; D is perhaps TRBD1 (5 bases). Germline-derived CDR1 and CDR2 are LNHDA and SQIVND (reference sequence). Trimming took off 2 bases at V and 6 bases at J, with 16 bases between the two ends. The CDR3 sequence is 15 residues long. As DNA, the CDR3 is TGTGCCAGTAGTATAAAGGTTCGGGGGGAGGATGGCTACACCTTC. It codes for CASSIKVRGEDGYTF.

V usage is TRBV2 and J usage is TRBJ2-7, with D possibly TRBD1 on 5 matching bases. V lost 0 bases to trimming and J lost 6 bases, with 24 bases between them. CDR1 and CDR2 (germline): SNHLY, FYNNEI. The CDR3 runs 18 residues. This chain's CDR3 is CASSEALLLFRAPLEQYF. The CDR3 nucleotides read TGTGCCAGCAGTGAAGCGCTTCTCCTATTCAGGGCTCCCCTCGAGCAGTACTTC.

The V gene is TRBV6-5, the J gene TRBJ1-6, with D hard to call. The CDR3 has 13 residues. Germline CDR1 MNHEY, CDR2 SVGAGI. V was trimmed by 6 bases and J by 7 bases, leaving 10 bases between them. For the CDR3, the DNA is TGTGCCAGCAGGCCTATGATCAATTCACCCCTCCACTTT. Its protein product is CASRPMINSPLHF.

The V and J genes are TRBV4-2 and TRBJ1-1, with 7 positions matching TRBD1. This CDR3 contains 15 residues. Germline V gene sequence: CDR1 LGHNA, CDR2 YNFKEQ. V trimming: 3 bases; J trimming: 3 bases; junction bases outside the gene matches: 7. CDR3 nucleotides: TGTGCCAGCAGCCATTTAGACAGGGACTACACTGAAGCTTTCTTT. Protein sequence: CASSHLDRDYTEAFF.

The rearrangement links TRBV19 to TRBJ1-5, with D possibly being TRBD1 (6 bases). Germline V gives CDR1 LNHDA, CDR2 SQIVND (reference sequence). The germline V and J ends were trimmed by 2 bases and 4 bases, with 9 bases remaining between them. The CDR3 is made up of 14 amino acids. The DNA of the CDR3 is TGTGCCAGTAGTATATGGGGGCGGAATCAGCCCCAGCATTTT. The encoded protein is CASSIWGRNQPQHF.

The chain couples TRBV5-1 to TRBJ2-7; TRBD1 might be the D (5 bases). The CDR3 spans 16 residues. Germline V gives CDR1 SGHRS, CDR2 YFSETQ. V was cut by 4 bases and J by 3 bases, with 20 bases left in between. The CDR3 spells CASSQTTGRNVYEQYF. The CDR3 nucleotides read TGCGCCAGCAGCCAAACTACAGGAAGGAACGTCTACGAGCAGTACTTC.

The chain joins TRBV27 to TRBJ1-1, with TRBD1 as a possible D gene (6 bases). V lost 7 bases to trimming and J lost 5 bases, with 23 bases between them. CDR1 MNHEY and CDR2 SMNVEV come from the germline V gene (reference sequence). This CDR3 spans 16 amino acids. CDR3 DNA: TGTGCCAGCATAAACGAGCCGAGGGGGTTGACTACTGAAGCTTTCTTT. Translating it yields CASINEPRGLTTEAFF.

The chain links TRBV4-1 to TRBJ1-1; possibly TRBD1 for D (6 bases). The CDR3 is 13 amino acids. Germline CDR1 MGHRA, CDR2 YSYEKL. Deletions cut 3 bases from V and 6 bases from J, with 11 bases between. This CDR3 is CASSHLTGPEAFF. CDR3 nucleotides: TGCGCCAGCAGCCATTTAACAGGGCCTGAAGCTTTCTTT.

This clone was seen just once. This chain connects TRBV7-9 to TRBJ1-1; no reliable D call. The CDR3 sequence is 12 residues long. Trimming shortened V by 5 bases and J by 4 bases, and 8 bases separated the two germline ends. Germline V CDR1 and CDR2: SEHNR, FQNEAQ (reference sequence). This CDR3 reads CASSLDITEAFF. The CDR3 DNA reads TGTGCCAGCAGCCTAGATATCACTGAAGCTTTCTTT.

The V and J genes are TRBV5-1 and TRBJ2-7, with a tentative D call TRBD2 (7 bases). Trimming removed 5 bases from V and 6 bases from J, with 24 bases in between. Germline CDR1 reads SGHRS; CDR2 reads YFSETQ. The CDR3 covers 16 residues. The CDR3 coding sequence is TGCGCCAGCAGATCATCTCGCTGGGGGGGCGTCCCCGAGCAGTACTTC. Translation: CASRSSRWGGVPEQYF.

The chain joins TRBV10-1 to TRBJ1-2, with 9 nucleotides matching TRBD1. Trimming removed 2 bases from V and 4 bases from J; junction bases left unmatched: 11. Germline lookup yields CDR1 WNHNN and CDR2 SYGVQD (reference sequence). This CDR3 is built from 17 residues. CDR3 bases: TGCGCCAGCAGTGAGCGGCAAGGACAGGGGCAGTCCTATGGCTACACCTTC. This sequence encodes CASSERQGQGQSYGYTF.

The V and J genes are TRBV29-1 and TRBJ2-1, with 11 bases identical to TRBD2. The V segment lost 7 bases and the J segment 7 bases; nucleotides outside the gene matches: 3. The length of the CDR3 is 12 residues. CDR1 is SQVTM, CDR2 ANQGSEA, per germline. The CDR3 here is CSATSGTNEQFF. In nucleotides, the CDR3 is TGCAGCGCGACTAGCGGGACAAATGAGCAGTTCTTC.